The clone carrying this TCR beta chain was recorded once. Profiled with immunoSEQ multiplex PCR; TCRdb holds only in-frame clones, not every one. The profile shows about 68,000 clones, about 90% of them singletons. The entry originates in a study of T cell changes during pregnancy in multiple sclerosis. The CDR3 totals 16 residues. V lost 4 bases to trimming and J lost 2 bases, with 14 bases between them. Germline V gene sequence: CDR1 SGHTA, CDR2 FQGTGA. The chain couples TRBV7-3 to TRBJ2-2, with a tentative D call TRBD2 (5 bases). The receptor was derived from a female donor with multiple sclerosis, enrolled in a pregnancy study. The sample here was peripheral blood, taken in the second trimester of pregnancy. CDR3 amino acids: CASSSPASSNTGELFF. The CDR3 nucleotides read TGTGCCAGCAGCTCCCCGGCTAGCTCAAACACCGGGGAGCTGTTTTTT.